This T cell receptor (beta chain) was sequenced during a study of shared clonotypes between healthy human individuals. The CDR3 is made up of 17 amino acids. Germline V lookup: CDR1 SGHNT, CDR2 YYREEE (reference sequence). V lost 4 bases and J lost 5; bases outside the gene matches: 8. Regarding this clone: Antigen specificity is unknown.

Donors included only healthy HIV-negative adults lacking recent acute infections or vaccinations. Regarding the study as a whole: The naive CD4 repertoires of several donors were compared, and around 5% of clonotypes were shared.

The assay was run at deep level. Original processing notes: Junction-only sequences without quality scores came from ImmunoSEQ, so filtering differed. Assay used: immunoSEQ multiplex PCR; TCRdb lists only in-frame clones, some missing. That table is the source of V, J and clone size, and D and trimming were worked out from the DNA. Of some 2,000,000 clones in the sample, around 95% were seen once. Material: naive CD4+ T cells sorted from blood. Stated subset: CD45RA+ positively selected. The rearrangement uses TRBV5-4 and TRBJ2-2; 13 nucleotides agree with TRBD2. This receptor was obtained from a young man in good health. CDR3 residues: CASSRPGLAGATGELFF. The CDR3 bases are TGTGCCAGCAGCCGACCTGGACTAGCGGGAGCTACCGGGGAGCTGTTTTTT.